One and the same sample provided the 7 T cell receptor beta chains below, sequenced in a study of Graves' ophthalmopathy and Graves' hyperthyroidism. The sequenced template was RNA, covering the TCR beta CDR3 region. Amplification began with first-round RT-PCR using HTBI primers, then second-round multiplex PCR was performed. TCRdb re-called the multiplex PCR reads with MiXCR, one entry per CDR3 protein. The sample holds about 230,000 distinct CDR3 sequences, 40% to 50% seen once. The material sequenced was peripheral blood. The receptors come from an adult man with Graves' ophthalmopathy.

The V call is TRBV7-8, the J call TRBJ1-2, with TRBD1 as a possible D gene (6 bases). Germline V gene data show CDR1 as SGHVS and CDR2 as FQNEAQ. Trimming removed 3 bases from V and 8 bases from J, with 16 bases in between. CDR3 length equals 14 residues. CDR3 residues: CASSLGPQGGGYTF. DNA of the CDR3: TGTGCCAGCAGCTTGGGCCCACAGGGAGGAGGCTACACCTTC.

This clonotype was recorded a few times. The gene calls are TRBV5-1 and TRBJ2-7, with unresolved D. The CDR3 sequence is 14 residues long. Germline CDR1 is SGHRS and CDR2 is YFSETQ. With 2 bases removed from V and 4 bases from J, the gap between germline ends came to 13 bases. The CDR3 sequence: CASSFRDKEYEQYF. The CDR3 region has the DNA TGCGCCAGCAGCTTCAGAGATAAGGAATACGAGCAGTACTTC.

The gene calls are TRBV19 and TRBJ1-4, with unresolved D. CDR3 length equals 16 residues. Germline assignment: CDR1 LNHDA and CDR2 SQIVND (reference sequence). The V end lost 4 bases, the J end lost 0 bases, and 12 bases lay between the germline ends. The DNA of the CDR3 is TGTGCCAGTAGTAGAACAGCAGGAGCAACTAATGAAAAACTGTTTTTT. Translating it yields CASSRTAGATNEKLFF.

V and J are TRBV19 and TRBJ1-5; 10 nucleotides match TRBD1. Germline loops: CDR1 LNHDA, CDR2 SQIVND (reference sequence). The length of the CDR3 is 18 residues. J gave up 4 bases and V 6 bases, and 15 bases lay outside the gene matches. Here the CDR3 reads CASRPGQGWESQNQPQHF. The CDR3 DNA reads as TGTGCCAGTAGACCGGGACAGGGGTGGGAAAGCCAAAATCAGCCCCAGCATTTT.

This chain connects TRBV5-1 to TRBJ1-1; D is uncertain. CDR1 and CDR2 (germline): SGHRS, YFSETQ. This CDR3 is built from 17 residues. V lost 0 bases to trimming and J lost 0 bases, with 15 bases between them. CDR3 bases: TGCGCCAGCAGCTTGGCTACTACGGACGGAATGAACACTGAAGCTTTCTTT. Encoded protein: CASSLATTDGMNTEAFF.

The chain uses TRBV12-3 or TRBV12-4 and TRBJ2-6, with a tentative D call TRBD1 (5 bases). V lost 6 bases and J 11 bases, leaving 11 bases between the germline ends. The CDR3 loop spans 12 amino acids. In nucleotides, the CDR3 is TGTGCCAGCAGCCAGGGTCCCTACGTCCTGACTTTC. Translated: CASSQGPYVLTF.

The genes are TRBV5-4 and TRBJ1-3; D gene ambiguous. V lost 2 bases and J 2 bases, leaving 8 bases between the germline ends. CDR1 is SGHNT and CDR2 is YYREEE in the germline V gene (reference sequence). The CDR3 spans 14 residues. DNA of the CDR3: TGTGCCAGCAGCTTTGGATTTGCTGGAAACACCATATATTTT. It is translated as CASSFGFAGNTIYF. The full variable domain, its missing parts supplied by reference TRBV5-4 and TRBJ1-3, is ETGVTQSPTHLIKTRGQQVTLRCSSQSGHNTVSWYQQALGQGPQFIFQYYREEENGRGNFPPRFSGLQFPNYSSELNVNALELDDSALYLCASSFGFAGNTIYFGEGSWLTVV.